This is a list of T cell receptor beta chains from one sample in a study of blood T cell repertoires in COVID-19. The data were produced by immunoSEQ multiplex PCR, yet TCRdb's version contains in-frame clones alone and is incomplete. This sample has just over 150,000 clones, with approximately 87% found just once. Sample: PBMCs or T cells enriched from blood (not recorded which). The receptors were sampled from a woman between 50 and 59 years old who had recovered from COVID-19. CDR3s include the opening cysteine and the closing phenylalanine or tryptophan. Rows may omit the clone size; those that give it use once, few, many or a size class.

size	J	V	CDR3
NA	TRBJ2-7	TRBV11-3	CASSFSVGTGTYEQYF
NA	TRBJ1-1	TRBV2	CASSSQGGTEAFF
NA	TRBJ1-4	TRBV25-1	CASSEGQGARGEKLFF
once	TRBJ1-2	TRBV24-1	CATSDPQGADYGYTF
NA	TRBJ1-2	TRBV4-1	CASSQDAGAGVGWDYGYTF
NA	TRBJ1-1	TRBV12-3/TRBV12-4	CASIPTVEAFF
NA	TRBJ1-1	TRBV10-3	CAIRAFSAGVTEAFF
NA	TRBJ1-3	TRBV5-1	CASSRDRVGPSGNTIYF
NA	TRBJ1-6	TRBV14	CASSQGRWQGHYNSPLHF
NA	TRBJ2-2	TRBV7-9	CASSPGQYTGELFF
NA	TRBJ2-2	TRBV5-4	CASSPDRANTGELFF
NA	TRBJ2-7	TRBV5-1	CASGTDQREQYF
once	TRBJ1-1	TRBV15	CATSRDPTSKEAFF
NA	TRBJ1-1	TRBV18	CASSPGLQGLGAFF
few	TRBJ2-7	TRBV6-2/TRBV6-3	CASSKGQPTKQYF
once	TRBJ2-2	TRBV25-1	CASSERTSGITGELFF
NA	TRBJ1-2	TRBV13	CASSAQGAARYGYTF
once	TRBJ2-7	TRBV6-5	CATKLPTSPYEQYF
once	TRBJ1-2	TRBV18	CASSPQIRGAEYGYTF
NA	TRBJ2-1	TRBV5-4	CASSLASGLSNPPYNEQFF
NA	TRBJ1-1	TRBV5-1	CASSLRGRANTEAFF
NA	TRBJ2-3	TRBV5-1	CASSFGLAGGLPDTQYF
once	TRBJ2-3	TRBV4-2	CASSNRAGGGTDTQYF
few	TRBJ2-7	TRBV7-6	CASSLGDSSYEQYF
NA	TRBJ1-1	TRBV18	CASSVTGNTEAFF
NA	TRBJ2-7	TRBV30	CAWTRDSYEQYF
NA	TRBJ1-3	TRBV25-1	CASVPPGGLPGNTIYF
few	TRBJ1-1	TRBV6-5	CASSYLGGRTEAFF
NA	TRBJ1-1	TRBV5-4	CASSQSRGANTEAFF
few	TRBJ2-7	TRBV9	CASGQGRDYEQYF
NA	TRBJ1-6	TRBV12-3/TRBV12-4	CASSPGDSPLHF
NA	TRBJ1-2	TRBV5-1	CASSLAGYGGYTF
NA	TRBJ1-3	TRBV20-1	CSASLGQLNYGNTIYF
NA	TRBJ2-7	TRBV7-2	CASSPRLAGGPREQYF
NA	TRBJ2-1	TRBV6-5	CASRSSGGAYNEQFF
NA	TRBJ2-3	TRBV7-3	CASSSQGPTDTQYF
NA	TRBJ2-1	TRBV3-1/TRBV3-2	CASSQGAAYNEQFF
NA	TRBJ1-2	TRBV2	CASSGQTSYGYTF
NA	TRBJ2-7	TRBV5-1	CASSPTSAGGPGYEQYF
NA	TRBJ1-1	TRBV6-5	CASSYLTTGGARAFF
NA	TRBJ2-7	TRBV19	CASSIGVNRGEQYF
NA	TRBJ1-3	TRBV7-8	CASSLGAQGTGNTIYF
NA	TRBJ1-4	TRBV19	CASGRQGQNEKLFF
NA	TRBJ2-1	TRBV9	CASSVAVQGDNEQFF
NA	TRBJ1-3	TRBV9	CASSVGVASGNTIYF
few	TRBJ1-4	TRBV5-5	CASSPPGQPEKLFF
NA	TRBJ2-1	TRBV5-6	CASSYQDRDFYNEQFF